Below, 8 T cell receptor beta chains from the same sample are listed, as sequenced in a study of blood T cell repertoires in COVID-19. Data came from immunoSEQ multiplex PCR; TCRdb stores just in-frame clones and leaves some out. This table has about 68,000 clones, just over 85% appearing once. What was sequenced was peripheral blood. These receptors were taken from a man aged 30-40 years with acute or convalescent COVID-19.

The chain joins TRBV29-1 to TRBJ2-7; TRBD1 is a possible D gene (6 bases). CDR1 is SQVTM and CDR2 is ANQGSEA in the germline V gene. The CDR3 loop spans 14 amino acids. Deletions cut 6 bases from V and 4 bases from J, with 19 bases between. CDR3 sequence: CSVRIPGQKYEQYF. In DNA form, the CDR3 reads TGCAGCGTCCGTATACCGGGACAAAAATACGAGCAGTACTTC.

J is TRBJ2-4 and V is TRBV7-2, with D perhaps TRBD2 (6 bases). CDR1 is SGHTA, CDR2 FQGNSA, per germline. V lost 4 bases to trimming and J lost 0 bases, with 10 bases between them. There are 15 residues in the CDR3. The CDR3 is CASSSAGLAKNIQYF. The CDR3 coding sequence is TGTGCCAGCAGCTCAGCGGGCCTAGCCAAAAACATTCAGTACTTC.

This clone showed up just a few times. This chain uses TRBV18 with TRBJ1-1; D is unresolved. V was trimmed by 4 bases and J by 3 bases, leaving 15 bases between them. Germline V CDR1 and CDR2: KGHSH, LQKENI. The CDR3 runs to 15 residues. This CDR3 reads CASSLRRGVDTEAFF. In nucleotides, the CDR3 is TGTGCCAGCTCACTCAGACGGGGAGTGGACACTGAAGCTTTCTTT. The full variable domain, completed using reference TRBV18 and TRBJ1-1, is NAGVMQNPRHLVRRRGQEARLRCSPMKGHSHVYWYRQLPEEGLKFMVYLQKENIIDESGMPKERFSAEFPKEGPSILRIQQVVRGDSAAYFCASSLRRGVDTEAFFGQGTRLTVV.

For the CDR3, the DNA is TGTGCCAGCAGTGAGGCCGGACTAGCGGGAGGGCCCTATGAGCAGTTCTTC. It specifies CASSEAGLAGGPYEQFF. The chain employs TRBV2 and TRBJ2-1; TRBD2 aligns across 15 bases. J was trimmed by 8 bases and V by 3 bases; bases with no gene match: 8. The CDR3 length is 17 residues. CDR1 and CDR2 (germline): SNHLY, FYNNEI.

The CDR3 region has the DNA TGTGCCACCAGTGATCCCGGGACTAGCGGGAGTAGCGGGACTTACAATGAGCAGTTCTTC. Its translation: CATSDPGTSGSSGTYNEQFF. The chain is built from TRBV24-1 and TRBJ2-1, with 14 positions matching TRBD2. Germline V gives CDR1 KGHDR, CDR2 SFDVKD. Unmatched junction bases numbered 13, after V lost 3 bases and J lost 4 bases. CDR3 size: 20 residues.

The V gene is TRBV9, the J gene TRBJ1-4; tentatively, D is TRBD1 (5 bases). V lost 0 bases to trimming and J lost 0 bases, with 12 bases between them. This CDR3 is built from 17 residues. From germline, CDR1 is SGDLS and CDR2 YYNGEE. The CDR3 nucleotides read TGTGCCAGCAGCGTAGGGGCAGACAGCTCAACTAATGAAAAACTGTTTTTT. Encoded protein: CASSVGADSSTNEKLFF.

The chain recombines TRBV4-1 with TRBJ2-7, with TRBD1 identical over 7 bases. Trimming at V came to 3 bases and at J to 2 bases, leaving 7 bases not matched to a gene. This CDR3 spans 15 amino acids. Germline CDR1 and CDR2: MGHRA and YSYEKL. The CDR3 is CASSQSPGQTYEQYF. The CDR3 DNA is TGCGCCAGCAGCCAGAGCCCGGGACAGACCTACGAGCAGTACTTC.

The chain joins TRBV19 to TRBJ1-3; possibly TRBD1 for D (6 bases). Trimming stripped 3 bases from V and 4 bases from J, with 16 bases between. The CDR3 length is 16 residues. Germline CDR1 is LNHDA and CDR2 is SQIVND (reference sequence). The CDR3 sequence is CASSIKQQGSGNTIYF. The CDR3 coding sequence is TGTGCCAGTAGTATCAAACAACAGGGATCGGGAAACACCATATATTTT.